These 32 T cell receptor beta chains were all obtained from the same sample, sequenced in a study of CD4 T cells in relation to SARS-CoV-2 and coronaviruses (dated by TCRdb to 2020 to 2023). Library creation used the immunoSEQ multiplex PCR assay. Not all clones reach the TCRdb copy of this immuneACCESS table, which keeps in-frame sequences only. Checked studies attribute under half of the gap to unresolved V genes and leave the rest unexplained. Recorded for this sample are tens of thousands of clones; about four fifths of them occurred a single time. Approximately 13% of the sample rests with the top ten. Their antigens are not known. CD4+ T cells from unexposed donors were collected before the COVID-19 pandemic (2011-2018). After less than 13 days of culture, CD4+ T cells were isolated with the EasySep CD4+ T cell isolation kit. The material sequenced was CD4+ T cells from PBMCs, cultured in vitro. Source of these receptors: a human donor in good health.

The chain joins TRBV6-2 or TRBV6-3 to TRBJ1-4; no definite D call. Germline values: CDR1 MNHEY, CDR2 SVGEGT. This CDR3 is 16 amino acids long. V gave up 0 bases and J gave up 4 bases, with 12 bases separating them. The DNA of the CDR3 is TGTGCCAGCAGTTACTCGAGTCCCCGGGTTAATGAAAAACTGTTTTTT. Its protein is CASSYSSPRVNEKLFF.

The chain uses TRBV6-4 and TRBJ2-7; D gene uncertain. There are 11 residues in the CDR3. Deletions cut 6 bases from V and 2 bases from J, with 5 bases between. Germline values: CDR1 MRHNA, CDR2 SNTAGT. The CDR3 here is CASRFPYEQYF. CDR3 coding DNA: TGTGCCAGCAGGTTTCCCTACGAGCAGTACTTC.

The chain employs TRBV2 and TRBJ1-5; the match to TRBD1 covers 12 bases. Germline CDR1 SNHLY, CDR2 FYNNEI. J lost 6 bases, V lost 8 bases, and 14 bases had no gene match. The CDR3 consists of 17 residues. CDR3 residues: CASGESPGQGAGQPQHF. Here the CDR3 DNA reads TGTGCCAGCGGCGAATCCCCGGGACAGGGGGCCGGTCAGCCCCAGCATTTT.

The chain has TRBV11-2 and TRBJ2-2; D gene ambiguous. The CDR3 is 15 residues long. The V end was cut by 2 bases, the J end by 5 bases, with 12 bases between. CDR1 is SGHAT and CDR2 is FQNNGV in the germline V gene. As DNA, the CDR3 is TGTGCCAGCAGCTTACTTTCCGTGGGGACCGGGGAGCTGTTTTTT. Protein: CASSLLSVGTGELFF.

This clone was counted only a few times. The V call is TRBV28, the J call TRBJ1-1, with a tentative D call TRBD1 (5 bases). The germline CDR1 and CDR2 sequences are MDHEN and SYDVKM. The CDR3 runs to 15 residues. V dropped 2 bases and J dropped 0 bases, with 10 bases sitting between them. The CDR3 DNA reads TGTGCCAGCAGTTTAATCCAGGGAATGAACACTGAAGCTTTCTTT. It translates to CASSLIQGMNTEAFF.

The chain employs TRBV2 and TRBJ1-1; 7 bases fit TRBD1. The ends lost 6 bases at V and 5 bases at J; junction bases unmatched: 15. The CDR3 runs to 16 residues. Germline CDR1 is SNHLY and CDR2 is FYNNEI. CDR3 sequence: CASRTGQWGIETEAFF. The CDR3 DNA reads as TGTGCCAGCAGGACGGGACAGTGGGGGATCGAGACTGAAGCTTTCTTT.

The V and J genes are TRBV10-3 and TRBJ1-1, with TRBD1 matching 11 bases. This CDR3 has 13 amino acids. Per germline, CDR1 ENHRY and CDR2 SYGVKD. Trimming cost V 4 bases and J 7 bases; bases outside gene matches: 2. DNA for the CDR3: TGTGCCATCAGTGGGGGACAGGGGGTTGAAGCTTTCTTT. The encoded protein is CAISGGQGVEAFF.

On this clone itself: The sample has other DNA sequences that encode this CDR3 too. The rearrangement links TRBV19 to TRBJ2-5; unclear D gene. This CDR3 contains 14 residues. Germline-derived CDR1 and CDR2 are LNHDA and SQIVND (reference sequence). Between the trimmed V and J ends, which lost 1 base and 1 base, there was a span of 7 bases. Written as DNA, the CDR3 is TGTGCCAGTAGTATAGGCGGCAGCCAAGAGACCCAGTACTTC. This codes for CASSIGGSQETQYF.

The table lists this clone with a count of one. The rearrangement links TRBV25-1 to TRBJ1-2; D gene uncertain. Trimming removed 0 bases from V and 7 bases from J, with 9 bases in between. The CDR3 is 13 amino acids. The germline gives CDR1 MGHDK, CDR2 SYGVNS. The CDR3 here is CASSEYSEFGYTF. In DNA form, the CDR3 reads TGTGCCAGCAGTGAATATTCGGAATTTGGCTACACCTTC.

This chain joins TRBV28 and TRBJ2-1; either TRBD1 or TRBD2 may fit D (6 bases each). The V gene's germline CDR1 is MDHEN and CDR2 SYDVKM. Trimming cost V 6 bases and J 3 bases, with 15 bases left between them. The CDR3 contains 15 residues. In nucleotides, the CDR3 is TGTGCCAGCAGCTTCCTAGGGGGGATCTACAATGAGCAGTTCTTC. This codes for CASSFLGGIYNEQFF.

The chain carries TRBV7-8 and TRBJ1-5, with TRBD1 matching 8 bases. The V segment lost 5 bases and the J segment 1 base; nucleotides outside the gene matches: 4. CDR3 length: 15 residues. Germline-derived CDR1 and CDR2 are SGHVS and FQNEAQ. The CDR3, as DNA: TGTGCCAGCAGCACCCGGACAGGGAGCAATCAGCCCCAGCATTTT. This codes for CASSTRTGSNQPQHF. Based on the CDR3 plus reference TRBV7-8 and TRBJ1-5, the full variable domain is GAGVSQSPRYKVAKRGQDVALRCDPISGHVSLFWYQQALGQGPEFLTYFQNEAQLDKSGLPSDRFFAERPEGSVSTLKIQRTQQEDSAVYLCASSTRTGSNQPQHFGDGTRLSIL.

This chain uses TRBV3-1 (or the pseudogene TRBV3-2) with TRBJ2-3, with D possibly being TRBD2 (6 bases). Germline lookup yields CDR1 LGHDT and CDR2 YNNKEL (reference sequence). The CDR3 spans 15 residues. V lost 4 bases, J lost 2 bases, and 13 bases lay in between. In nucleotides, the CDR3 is TGTGCCAGCAGCCGGGACTTTTCAAACACAGATACGCAGTATTTT. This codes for CASSRDFSNTDTQYF.

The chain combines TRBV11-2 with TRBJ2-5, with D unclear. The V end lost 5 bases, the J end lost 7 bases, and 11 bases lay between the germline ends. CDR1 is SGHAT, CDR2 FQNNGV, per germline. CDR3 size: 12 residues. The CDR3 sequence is CASSANKRTQYF. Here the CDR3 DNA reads TGTGCCAGCAGCGCTAACAAAAGGACCCAGTACTTC.

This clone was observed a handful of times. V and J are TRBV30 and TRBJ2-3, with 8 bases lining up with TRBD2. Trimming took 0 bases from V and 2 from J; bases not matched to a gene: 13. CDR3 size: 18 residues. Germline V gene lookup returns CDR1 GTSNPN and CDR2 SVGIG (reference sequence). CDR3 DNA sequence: TGTGCCTGGAGTGTACTAAGGGGACTAGAGCGGAACACAGATACGCAGTATTTT. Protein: CAWSVLRGLERNTDTQYF.

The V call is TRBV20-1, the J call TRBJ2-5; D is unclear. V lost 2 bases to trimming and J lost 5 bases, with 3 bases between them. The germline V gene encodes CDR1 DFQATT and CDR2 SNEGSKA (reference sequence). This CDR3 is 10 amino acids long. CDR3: CSARRETQYF. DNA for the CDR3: TGCAGTGCTAGAAGGGAGACCCAGTACTTC.

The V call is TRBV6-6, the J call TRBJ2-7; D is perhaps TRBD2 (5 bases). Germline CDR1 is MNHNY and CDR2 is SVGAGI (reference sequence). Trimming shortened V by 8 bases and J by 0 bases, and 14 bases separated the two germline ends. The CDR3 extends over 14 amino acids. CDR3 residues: CASSGAGHSYEQYF. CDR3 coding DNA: TGTGCCAGCTCCGGTGCGGGCCACTCCTACGAGCAGTACTTC.

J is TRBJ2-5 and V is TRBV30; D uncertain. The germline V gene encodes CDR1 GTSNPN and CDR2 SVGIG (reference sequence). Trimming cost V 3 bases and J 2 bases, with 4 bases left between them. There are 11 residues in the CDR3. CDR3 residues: CAWSTQETQYF. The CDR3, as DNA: TGTGCCTGGAGCACACAAGAGACCCAGTACTTC.

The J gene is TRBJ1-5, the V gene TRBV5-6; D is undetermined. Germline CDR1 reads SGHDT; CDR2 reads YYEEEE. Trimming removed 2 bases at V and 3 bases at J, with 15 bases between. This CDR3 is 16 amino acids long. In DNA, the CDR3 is TGTGCCAGCAGCTTTAGGTTGATGGCAGACAATCAGCCCCAGCATTTT. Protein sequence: CASSFRLMADNQPQHF.

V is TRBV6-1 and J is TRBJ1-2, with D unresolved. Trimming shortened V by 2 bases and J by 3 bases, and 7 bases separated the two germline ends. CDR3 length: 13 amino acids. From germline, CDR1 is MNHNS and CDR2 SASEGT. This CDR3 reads CASSETRDYGYTF. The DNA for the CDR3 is TGTGCCAGCAGTGAAACTCGGGACTATGGCTACACCTTC.

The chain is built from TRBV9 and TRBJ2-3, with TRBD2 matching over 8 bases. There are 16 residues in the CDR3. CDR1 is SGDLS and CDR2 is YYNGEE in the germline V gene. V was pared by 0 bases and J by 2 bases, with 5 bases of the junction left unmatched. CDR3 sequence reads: CASSVGAGGLTDTQYF. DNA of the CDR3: TGTGCCAGCAGCGTAGGTGCGGGAGGACTCACAGATACGCAGTATTTT.

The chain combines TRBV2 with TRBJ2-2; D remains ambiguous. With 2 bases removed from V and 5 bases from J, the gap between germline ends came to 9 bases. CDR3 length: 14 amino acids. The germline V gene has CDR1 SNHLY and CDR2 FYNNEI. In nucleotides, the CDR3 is TGTGCCAGCAGTGAAACAATCAAGACCGGGGAGCTGTTTTTT. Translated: CASSETIKTGELFF.

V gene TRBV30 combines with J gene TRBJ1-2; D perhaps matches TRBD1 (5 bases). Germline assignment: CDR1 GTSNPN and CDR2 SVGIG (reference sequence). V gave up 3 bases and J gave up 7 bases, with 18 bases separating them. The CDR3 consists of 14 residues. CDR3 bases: TGTGCCTGGAGCAGGAGTTGGGGGTCTGGTGGCTACACCTTC. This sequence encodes CAWSRSWGSGGYTF.

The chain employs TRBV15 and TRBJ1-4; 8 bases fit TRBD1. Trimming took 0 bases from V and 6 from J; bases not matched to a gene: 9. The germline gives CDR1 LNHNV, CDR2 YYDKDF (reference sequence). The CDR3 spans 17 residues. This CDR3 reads CATSRDSSRTGYEKLFF. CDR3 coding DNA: TGTGCCACCAGCAGAGATAGCTCCCGGACAGGGTATGAAAAACTGTTTTTT.

The chain's CDR3 is CASSLAGRNTGELFF. The CDR3 DNA sequence: TGTGCCAGCAGCTTGGCCGGGCGAAACACCGGGGAGCTGTTTTTT. J is TRBJ2-2 and V is TRBV5-8; D remains ambiguous. V lost 0 bases and J lost 2, with 8 bases in between. The CDR3 has 15 amino acids. Per the germline V gene, CDR1 is SGHTS and CDR2 is YDEGEE.

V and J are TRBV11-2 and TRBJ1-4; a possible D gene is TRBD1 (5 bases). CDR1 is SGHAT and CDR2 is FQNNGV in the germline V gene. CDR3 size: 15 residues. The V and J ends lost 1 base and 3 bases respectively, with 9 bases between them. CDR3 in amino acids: CASSLVETANEKLFF. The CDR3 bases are TGTGCCAGCAGCTTAGTTGAGACAGCTAATGAAAAACTGTTTTTT.

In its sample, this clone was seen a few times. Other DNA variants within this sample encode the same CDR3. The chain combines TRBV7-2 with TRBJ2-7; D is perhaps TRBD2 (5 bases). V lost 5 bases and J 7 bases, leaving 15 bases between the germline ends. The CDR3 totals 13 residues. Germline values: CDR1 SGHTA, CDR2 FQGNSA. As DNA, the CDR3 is TGTGCCAGCAGCCCCTCCCCGGGAAGGGAGCAGTACTTC. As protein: CASSPSPGREQYF.

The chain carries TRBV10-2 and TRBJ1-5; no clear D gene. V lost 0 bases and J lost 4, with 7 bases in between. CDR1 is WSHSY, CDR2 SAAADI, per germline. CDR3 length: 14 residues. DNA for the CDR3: TGCGCCAGCAGTGAGTCCCACCTTAATCAGCCCCAGCATTTT. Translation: CASSESHLNQPQHF.

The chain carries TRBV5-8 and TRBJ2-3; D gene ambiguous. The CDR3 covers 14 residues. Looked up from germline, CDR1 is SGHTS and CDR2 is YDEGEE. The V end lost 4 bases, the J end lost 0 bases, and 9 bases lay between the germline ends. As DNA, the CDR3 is TGTGCCAGCAGCCCACATCGGAGCACAGATACGCAGTATTTT. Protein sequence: CASSPHRSTDTQYF.

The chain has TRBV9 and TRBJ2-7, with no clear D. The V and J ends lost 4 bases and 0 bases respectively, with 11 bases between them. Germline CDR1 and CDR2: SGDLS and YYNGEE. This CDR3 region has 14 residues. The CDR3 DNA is TGTGCCAGCAGCCCTAGACTGGACTCCTACGAGCAGTACTTC. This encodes CASSPRLDSYEQYF. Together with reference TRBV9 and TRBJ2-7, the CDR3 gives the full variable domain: DSGVTQTPKHLITATGQRVTLRCSPRSGDLSVYWYQQSLDQGLQFLIQYYNGEERAKGNILERFSAQQFPDLHSELNLSSLELGDSALYFCASSPRLDSYEQYFGPGTRLTVT.

Written as DNA, the CDR3 is TGTGCCAGCAGCAGACAGGATTTTCGGACAGATACGCAGTATTTT. Its protein is CASSRQDFRTDTQYF. The chain recombines TRBV7-9 with TRBJ2-3; tentatively, D is TRBD1 (6 bases). CDR1 and CDR2 from the germline V gene are SEHNR and FQNEAQ (reference sequence). V was trimmed by 5 bases and J by 3 bases, leaving 15 bases between them. The CDR3 has 15 amino acids.

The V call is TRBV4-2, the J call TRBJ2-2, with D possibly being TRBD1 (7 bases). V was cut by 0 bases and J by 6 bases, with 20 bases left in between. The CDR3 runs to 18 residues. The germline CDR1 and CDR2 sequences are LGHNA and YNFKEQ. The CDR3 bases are TGTGCCAGCAGCCAAGAAGGGAGGACAGGAGCGTCGGCCGGGGAGCTGTTTTTT. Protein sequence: CASSQEGRTGASAGELFF.

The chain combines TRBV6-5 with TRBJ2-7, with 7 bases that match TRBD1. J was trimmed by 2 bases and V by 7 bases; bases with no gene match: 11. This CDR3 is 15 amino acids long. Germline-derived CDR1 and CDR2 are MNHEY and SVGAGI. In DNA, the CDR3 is TGTGCCAGCATTAGAGACAGGGAACTAACCTACGAGCAGTACTTC. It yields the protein CASIRDRELTYEQYF.